The 19 T cell receptor beta chains presented below share a single source sample, sequenced in a study of blood T cells in healthy people across ages. Next came a second PCR, run for about 6 to 12 cycles, which used a sample-barcoded 5' primer along with a J-beta primer mix. TCRdb processed the 5' RACE reads anew with MiXCR; each CDR3 protein has one entry. The sample has 800,000 to 950,000 distinct CDR3 sequences; around 29% are singletons. In addition, the sample was reused for a study of T cells of mothers and their children.

Sequenced input: blood. All receptors derive from a woman aged 40 to 49 in good health.

Only a few counts were recorded for this clonotype. The chain is built from TRBV6-5 and TRBJ1-2, with a tentative D call TRBD1 (6 bases). The CDR3 has 15 amino acids. Per germline, CDR1 MNHEY and CDR2 SVGAGI. The ends were cut back, 0 bases at V and 3 bases at J, with 11 bases in the middle. This CDR3 reads CASSYSSGAHYGYTF. The CDR3 coding sequence is TGTGCCAGCAGTTACTCGTCAGGGGCGCACTATGGCTACACCTTC.

CDR3 nucleotides: TGTGCCAGCAGCCCCGGGACTAGCGGGGTCTCCTACGAGCAGTACTTC. Translating gives CASSPGTSGVSYEQYF. The chain combines TRBV5-4 with TRBJ2-7; the match to TRBD2 covers 13 bases. Germline CDR1 and CDR2: SGHNT and YYREEE (reference sequence). With 4 bases clipped from V and 0 bases from J, the junction kept 4 bases outside the gene matches. The CDR3 covers 16 residues. The full variable domain, in which reference TRBV5-4 and TRBJ2-7 provide the parts outside the CDR3, is ETGVTQSPTHLIKTRGQQVTLRCSSQSGHNTVSWYQQALGQGPQFIFQYYREEENGRGNFPPRFSGLQFPNYSSELNVNALELDDSALYLCASSPGTSGVSYEQYFGPGTRLTVT.

To note about this clonotype: A read error may account for a junction end that differs from germline. V gene TRBV4-1 combines with J gene TRBJ2-7, with 9 bases matching TRBD2. Germline V lookup: CDR1 MGHRA, CDR2 YSYEKL. The CDR3 is 16 amino acids. The CDR3: CAGSQDGASGVYEQYF. The CDR3 nucleotides are TGCGCCGGCAGCCAAGACGGGGCTAGCGGGGTTTACGAGCAGTACTTC.

This clonotype was seen many times. The chain couples TRBV20-1 to TRBJ2-7; possibly TRBD2 for D (6 bases). This CDR3 comprises 14 residues. Trimming took 5 bases from V and 4 from J, leaving 18 bases between them. Germline V gene data show CDR1 as DFQATT and CDR2 as SNEGSKA (reference sequence). In DNA, the CDR3 is TGCAGTGCTCTTAATCCGGGAGTCGGTTACGAGCAGTACTTC. Translation gives CSALNPGVGYEQYF.

The V call is TRBV11-2, the J call TRBJ2-5; D unclear. CDR3 size: 14 residues. The germline V gene encodes CDR1 SGHAT and CDR2 FQNNGV. V gave up 4 bases and J gave up 9 bases, with 18 bases separating them. CDR3 amino acids: CASSCSQYTGAQYF. CDR3 DNA sequence: TGTGCCAGCAGCTGTAGCCAGTACACTGGGGCCCAGTACTTC. The variable domain in full, with the rest retrieved from reference TRBV11-2 and TRBJ2-5, is EAGVAQSPRYKIIEKRQSVAFWCNPISGHATLYWYQQILGQGPKLLIQFQNNGVVDDSQLPKDRFSAERLKGVDSTLKIQPAKLEDSAVYLCASSCSQYTGAQYFGPGTRLLVL.

To note about this clonotype: Being one base from a much bigger clone, this may be a read error. The chain is built from TRBV12-3 or TRBV12-4 and TRBJ2-5; either TRBD1 or TRBD2 may fit D (5 bases each). This CDR3 is 14 amino acids long. The CDR3 reads CANSLVEGPRAQYF. CDR3 coding DNA: TGTGCCAACAGTTTAGTAGAGGGACCTCGGGCCCAGTACTTC.

This chain links TRBV11-2 with TRBJ2-2, with 9 positions matching TRBD2. CDR1 and CDR2 from the germline V gene are SGHAT and FQNNGV. With 5 bases clipped from V and 5 bases from J, the junction kept 12 bases outside the gene matches. The CDR3 is 17 amino acids. CDR3 residues: CASSRRRIAGGTGELFF. The CDR3 region has the DNA TGTGCCAGCAGCAGACGGCGTATCGCGGGGGGGACCGGGGAGCTGTTTTTT. Together with reference TRBV11-2 and TRBJ2-2, the CDR3 gives the full variable domain: EAGVAQSPRYKIIEKRQSVAFWCNPISGHATLYWYQQILGQGPKLLIQFQNNGVVDDSQLPKDRFSAERLKGVDSTLKIQPAKLEDSAVYLCASSRRRIAGGTGELFFGEGSRLTVL.

About this clonotype itself: This CDR3 is missing its conserved last phenylalanine or tryptophan, likely due to a read error. The chain is built from TRBV15 and TRBJ1-2; D gene ambiguous. CDR1 is LNHNV, CDR2 YYDKDF, per germline (reference sequence). The CDR3 consists of 13 residues. Trimming cost V 5 bases and J 1 base, with 8 bases left between them. The CDR3 nucleotides are TGTGCCACCAGCCCGACCATTAACTATGGCTACACCTGC. Residues: CATSPTINYGYTC.

This clonotype was seen only a few times. The DNA of the CDR3 is TGTGCCAGCAGCTCAGGACAGACAGAGACCCAGTACTTC. Protein: CASSSGQTETQYF. The rearrangement joins TRBV7-3 to TRBJ2-5; weak D call: TRBD1 (6 bases). This CDR3 is built from 13 residues. The germline V gene has CDR1 SGHTA and CDR2 FQGTGA. Deletions cut 4 bases from V and 4 bases from J, with 10 bases between.

This clonotype was seen only a few times. V gene TRBV29-1 combines with J gene TRBJ2-4; the D gene is possibly TRBD1 (6 bases). V lost 5 bases and J 1 base, leaving 12 bases between the germline ends. This CDR3 has 14 residues. Germline V lookup: CDR1 SQVTM, CDR2 ANQGSEA. DNA for the CDR3: TGCAGCGTTCGTACAGGGTCGGCCAAAAACATTCAGTACTTC. Translated, it gives CSVRTGSAKNIQYF.

V usage is TRBV7-2 and J usage is TRBJ1-2; perhaps TRBD1 as D (5 bases). In germline, CDR1 is SGHTA, CDR2 FQGNSA. Trimming pared 1 base from V and 8 bases from J, leaving 14 bases between. The CDR3 is 14 amino acids. This CDR3 is CASSLVSGPRGYTF. CDR3 nucleotide sequence: TGTGCCAGCAGCTTAGTTTCGGGGCCGCGGGGCTACACCTTC.

Notes on this clonotype: A read error may be the cause here, since a much bigger clone is one base away. CDR3 sequence (DNA): TGTGCCAGCAGTTTAGAAGGACCTTGGGAGACCCAGTACTTC. It yields the protein CASSLEGPWETQYF. The chain carries TRBV12-3 or TRBV12-4 and TRBJ2-5; no clear D gene. CDR3 length: 14 amino acids. Deletions cut 1 base from V and 5 bases from J, with 11 bases between.

This clonotype was observed a handful of times. J is TRBJ2-1 and V is TRBV4-3, with TRBD2 matching over 13 bases. Germline V gives CDR1 LGHNA, CDR2 YSLEER. CDR3 length equals 17 residues. V lost 1 base to trimming and J lost 3 bases; unmatched junction nucleotides: 3. The CDR3 loop is CASSQGGTSGVYNEQFF. The CDR3 nucleotides are TGCGCCAGCAGCCAAGGTGGGACTAGCGGGGTCTACAATGAGCAGTTCTTC.

In regard to this clonotype: This may stem from a read error, because a much larger clone lies one nucleotide away. The chain is built from TRBV6-1 and TRBJ1-5, with D possibly TRBD1 on 6 matching bases. The CDR3 is made up of 15 amino acids. From germline, CDR1 is MNHNS and CDR2 SASEGT. The CDR3 DNA is TGTGCCGGCAGTGTAATGGGGACACTAAATCAGCCCCAGCATTTT. This sequence encodes CAGSVMGTLNQPQHF.

At least ten counts were recorded for this clonotype. V and J are TRBV28 and TRBJ2-4; 8 bases fit TRBD1. Germline lookup yields CDR1 MDHEN and CDR2 SYDVKM. J gave up 0 bases and V 8 bases, and 3 bases lay outside the gene matches. This CDR3 has 14 amino acids. This CDR3 reads CASGRGLAKNIQYF. The CDR3 DNA follows: TGTGCCAGCGGCAGGGGGCTAGCCAAAAACATTCAGTACTTC.

This clonotype was counted only a few times. V usage is TRBV2 and J usage is TRBJ2-7, with TRBD2 matching over 12 bases. The J segment lost 1 base and the V segment lost 6 bases, leaving 4 bases of the junction unmatched. Per the germline V gene, CDR1 is SNHLY and CDR2 is FYNNEI. This CDR3 comprises 15 residues. The CDR3 is CASRSTSGGSYEQYF. The CDR3 DNA sequence: TGTGCCAGCAGGTCGACTAGCGGGGGTTCCTACGAGCAGTACTTC.

Only a few counts were recorded for this clonotype. The chain joins TRBV12-5 to TRBJ2-1, with no clear D. Germline CDR1 and CDR2: LGHNT and FRNRAP. This CDR3 contains 13 residues. V lost 2 bases and J 7 bases, leaving 9 bases between the germline ends. CDR3 bases: TGTGCTAGTGGTTTGTCGGGTGTGAATGAGCAGTTCTTC. This codes for CASGLSGVNEQFF.

The V call is TRBV28, the J call TRBJ1-2; 10 positions match TRBD1. Germline assignment: CDR1 MDHEN and CDR2 SYDVKM. CDR3 length: 15 residues. With 2 bases clipped from V and 7 bases from J, the junction kept 7 bases outside the gene matches. The CDR3 DNA sequence: TGTGCCAGCAGTTTAGCCGGGACAGGGGCCGGTGGCTACACCTTC. This codes for CASSLAGTGAGGYTF.

The chain carries TRBV7-3 and TRBJ2-3, with D uncertain. Trimming shortened V by 3 bases and J by 2 bases, and 12 bases separated the two germline ends. CDR1 and CDR2 (germline): SGHTA, FQGTGA. This CDR3 is built from 15 residues. The CDR3 loop reads CASSLTPSPTDTQYF. The CDR3 region has the DNA TGTGCCAGCAGCTTGACACCATCCCCCACAGATACGCAGTATTTT.